These 5 T cell receptor beta chains originate from one sample sequenced in a study of cytotoxic CD8 clonotypes in ibrutinib-treated CLL. Sequencing was performed with immunoSEQ multiplex PCR; in TCRdb, only in-frame clones are kept and a portion is missing. Of 90,000 to 95,000 clones in the sample, approximately 80% were seen once. Material: PBMCs, obtained after 24 months of ibrutinib treatment. The receptors stem from a human donor with chronic lymphocytic leukemia.

CDR3 coding DNA: TGTGCCAGCAGCTTCGACAGGGACACCGGGGAGCTGTTTTTT. Its translation is CASSFDRDTGELFF. This chain joins TRBV11-2 and TRBJ2-2; 7 positions agree with TRBD1. Looked up from germline, CDR1 is SGHAT and CDR2 is FQNNGV. The J segment lost 3 bases and the V segment lost 3 bases, leaving 1 base of the junction unmatched. The CDR3 is 14 amino acids. Full variable domain (outside the CDR3, taken from reference TRBV11-2 and TRBJ2-2): EAGVAQSPRYKIIEKRQSVAFWCNPISGHATLYWYQQILGQGPKLLIQFQNNGVVDDSQLPKDRFSAERLKGVDSTLKIQPAKLEDSAVYLCASSFDRDTGELFFGEGSRLTVL.

The V call is TRBV30, the J call TRBJ2-7, with D possibly TRBD2 on 5 matching bases. Germline V gene sequence: CDR1 GTSNPN, CDR2 SVGIG (reference sequence). This CDR3 is built from 14 residues. V was shortened by 4 bases and J by 2 bases, with 15 bases between the two germline ends. The DNA for the CDR3 is TGTGCCTGGAATGCAGGAACGACTACCTACGAGCAGTACTTC. This sequence encodes CAWNAGTTTYEQYF.

The J gene is TRBJ2-2, the V gene TRBV19, with 8 bases fitting TRBD2. Germline-derived CDR1 and CDR2 are LNHDA and SQIVND (reference sequence). V lost 2 bases and J lost 7; bases outside the gene matches: 9. This CDR3 contains 16 residues. CDR3: CASSIQLAGPSGELFF. In DNA, the CDR3 is TGTGCCAGTAGTATACAATTAGCGGGACCGAGCGGGGAGCTGTTTTTT.

The chain recombines TRBV7-3 with TRBJ2-3; D may be TRBD1 (5 bases). V was cut by 2 bases and J by 6 bases, with 12 bases left in between. CDR1 SGHTA and CDR2 FQGTGA come from the germline V gene. The CDR3 has 14 residues. The CDR3 DNA follows: TGTGCCAGCAGCTTATCTCAGGGATCCGATACGCAGTATTTT. Amino acid sequence: CASSLSQGSDTQYF.

This chain connects TRBV10-3 to TRBJ2-3; D may be TRBD1 (5 bases). Trimming stripped 7 bases from V and 1 base from J, with 15 bases between. Germline CDR1 reads ENHRY; CDR2 reads SYGVKD. This CDR3 is 15 amino acids long. CDR3 bases: TGTGCCATCAAATCCCAGGGTCCGGGCACAGATACGCAGTATTTT. Encoded protein: CAIKSQGPGTDTQYF.